The 22 T cell receptor beta chains reported below all come from one sample, sequenced in a study of blood T cell repertoires in COVID-19 (dated by TCRdb to the early 2020s). The library was generated by the immunoSEQ multiplex PCR assay. Here the immuneACCESS table is served through TCRdb, limited to in-frame sequences with V and J called. Missing clones are a known gap in these copies; in checked studies unresolved V genes cover under half, and the rest lacks a known reason. The sample includes about 160,000 clones, with around 90% observed a single time. The biggest ten clones account for under 0.7% of the sample. The sequencing input was peripheral blood. The source of these receptors is a man between 60 and 70 years old with COVID-19, enrolled during active disease.

The chain combines TRBV10-2 with TRBJ2-1; maybe TRBD1 (6 bases). This CDR3 has 16 residues. The germline gives CDR1 WSHSY, CDR2 SAAADI. V lost 2 bases and J 0 bases, leaving 11 bases between the germline ends. The CDR3 protein is CASSEVHRVSYNEQFF. CDR3 nucleotide sequence: TGCGCCAGCAGTGAGGTCCACAGGGTCTCCTACAATGAGCAGTTCTTC.

About this clone: The limits of the CDR3 on the DNA are not certain, so only TCRdb's listed CDR3 is given. The chain employs TRBV20-1 and TRBJ2-1; no check of the table's D call, TRBD1, against the DNA was made. The CDR3 spans 11 amino acids, including both terminal residues. Germline V gene sequence: CDR1 DFQATT, CDR2 SNEGSKA (reference sequence). The CDR3 reads CSARVGQGAIF.

This clone appeared once. The V gene is TRBV7-2, the J gene TRBJ2-7; a possible D gene is TRBD1 (5 bases). Per the germline V gene, CDR1 is SGHTA and CDR2 is FQGNSA. V was cut by 0 bases and J by 6 bases, with 9 bases left in between. CDR3 length equals 13 residues. The CDR3 loop is CASSLAWGSEQYF. DNA for the CDR3: TGTGCCAGCAGCTTAGCGTGGGGCTCCGAGCAGTACTTC.

This clone was detected once. The chain employs TRBV6-5 and TRBJ2-7; TRBD2 aligns across 8 bases. The CDR3 has 14 residues. V trimming: 5 bases; J trimming: 3 bases; junction bases outside the gene matches: 6. Germline values: CDR1 MNHEY, CDR2 SVGAGI. The CDR3 DNA follows: TGTGCCAGCAGTAAGACTAGCGACTACTACGAGCAGTACTTC. The encoded protein is CASSKTSDYYEQYF.

A few counts support this clone. The chain recombines TRBV19 with TRBJ1-2; possible D gene TRBD1, 6 bases. The V gene lost 7 bases and the J gene lost 6 bases, with 18 bases spanning the gap. Germline CDR1 LNHDA, CDR2 SQIVND (reference sequence). The CDR3 loop spans 14 amino acids. CDR3 sequence reads: CASMGRTDRDGYTF. The CDR3 DNA reads as TGTGCCAGTATGGGGCGGACAGACCGGGATGGCTACACCTTC.

The chain carries TRBV7-9 and TRBJ1-3; D is ambiguous. CDR3 length: 15 amino acids. V shed 5 bases and J shed 0 bases, with 11 bases lying between them. The V gene's germline CDR1 is SEHNR and CDR2 FQNEAQ (reference sequence). The CDR3 region is CASSTNSYSGNTIYF. The CDR3 coding sequence is TGTGCCAGCAGCACCAACAGCTACTCTGGAAACACCATATATTTT.

The chain recombines TRBV6-6 with TRBJ1-6, with 7 bases aligning to TRBD1. Germline assignment: CDR1 MNHNY and CDR2 SVGAGI (reference sequence). The CDR3 is made up of 16 amino acids. V lost 6 bases to trimming and J lost 0 bases; unmatched junction nucleotides: 5. CDR3 in DNA: TGTGCCAGCAGGCGCAGGGACAGCTCCTATAATTCACCCCTCCACTTT. Its translation is CASRRRDSSYNSPLHF.

This clone was seen only once. This sequence joins TRBV7-2 and TRBJ2-3, with TRBD1 matching 9 bases. CDR1 is SGHTA and CDR2 is FQGNSA in the germline V gene. V was pared by 6 bases and J by 7 bases, with 11 bases of the junction left unmatched. The CDR3 consists of 15 residues. The CDR3 nucleotides are TGTGCCAGCAGTCAAAGGGGACAGGGAGCTCATACGCAGTATTTT. Protein sequence: CASSQRGQGAHTQYF.

This rearrangement joins TRBV20-1 to TRBJ2-1, with no clear D. The V and J ends lost 6 bases and 7 bases respectively, with 10 bases between them. Germline CDR1 is DFQATT and CDR2 is SNEGSKA (reference sequence). This CDR3 is built from 11 residues. The CDR3 nucleotides are TGCAGTGCGCGAGTGGTGAATGAGCAGTTCTTC. This translates into CSARVVNEQFF.

As DNA, the CDR3 is TGTGCCAGCAGCCCTAATCCGCAGGACTATGGCTACACCTTC. This encodes CASSPNPQDYGYTF. J is TRBJ1-2 and V is TRBV11-3, with D unresolved. Trimming removed 5 bases at V and 3 bases at J, with 13 bases between. Germline V lookup: CDR1 SGHNT, CDR2 YENEEA. CDR3 length: 14 residues.

The CDR3 sequence: CASSLLGGSRTGRNEQFF. The CDR3 bases are TGTGCCAGCAGCTTATTAGGTGGGAGCAGGACAGGGAGAAATGAGCAGTTCTTC. The V call is TRBV7-9, the J call TRBJ2-1; 8 nucleotides line up with TRBD1. Germline values: CDR1 SEHNR, CDR2 FQNEAQ (reference sequence). V trimming: 2 bases; J trimming: 7 bases; junction bases outside the gene matches: 16. The CDR3 loop spans 18 amino acids.

The rearrangement uses TRBV9 and TRBJ1-3, with 9 bases identical to TRBD1. The CDR3 has 15 residues. Germline CDR1 is SGDLS and CDR2 is YYNGEE. The V and J ends lost 4 bases and 0 bases, in that order; junction bases with no gene match: 2. CDR3 bases: TGTGCCAGCAGCCCGGGACAGGGCTCTGGAAACACCATATATTTT. This translates into CASSPGQGSGNTIYF.

The chain recombines TRBV5-4 with TRBJ1-1; 9 bases match TRBD1. CDR3 size: 16 residues. J lost 2 bases, V lost 4 bases, and 9 bases had no gene match. From germline, CDR1 is SGHNT and CDR2 YYREEE (reference sequence). The CDR3 DNA sequence: TGTGCCAGCAGCCGCAGGGGGGACAGGGTAAACACTGAAGCTTTCTTT. This gives the protein CASSRRGDRVNTEAFF.

The chain combines TRBV19 with TRBJ2-1; 8 positions agree with TRBD2. The CDR3 has 15 amino acids. From germline, CDR1 is LNHDA and CDR2 SQIVND (reference sequence). Trimming took 5 bases from V and 4 from J; bases not matched to a gene: 7. The CDR3 loop reads CASSSLVAGYNEQFF. In DNA, the CDR3 is TGTGCCAGTAGTTCGTTGGTAGCGGGGTACAATGAGCAGTTCTTC.

The chain recombines TRBV11-3 with TRBJ2-3; 7 bases agree with TRBD2. The CDR3 runs to 16 residues. The junction had 8 bases not matched to a gene; V was cut back by 1 base and J by 4 bases. Germline V CDR1 and CDR2: SGHNT, YENEEA. CDR3 coding DNA: TGTGCCAGCAGCTTAGGGACTAGGGGCTGGTCAGATACGCAGTATTTT. Its translation: CASSLGTRGWSDTQYF.

This chain uses TRBV7-2 with TRBJ1-2; 7 positions match TRBD1. Losses at the gene ends were 2 bases for V and 3 bases for J; bases not matched to a gene: 9. Germline V gene sequence: CDR1 SGHTA, CDR2 FQGNSA. There are 16 residues in the CDR3. CDR3 DNA sequence: TGTGCCAGCAGCTTACACCTGACAGGGCCTTACTATGGCTACACCTTC. Translated, it gives CASSLHLTGPYYGYTF.

CDR3 residues: CASMNPGKLVGYTF. CDR3 bases: TGTGCCAGCATGAACCCAGGGAAGCTCGTCGGCTACACCTTC. V is TRBV27 and J is TRBJ1-2, with a tentative D call TRBD1 (5 bases). The V and J ends lost 7 bases and 8 bases respectively, with 20 bases between them. Germline CDR1 and CDR2: MNHEY and SMNVEV (reference sequence). The CDR3 is made up of 14 amino acids.

V gene TRBV3-1 (or the pseudogene TRBV3-2) combines with J gene TRBJ1-4; D not resolved. The CDR3 runs 14 residues. Trimming shortened V by 3 bases and J by 0 bases, and 5 bases separated the two germline ends. Per the germline V gene, CDR1 is LGHDT and CDR2 is YNNKEL (reference sequence). CDR3 region: CASSQAATNEKLFF. Written as DNA, the CDR3 is TGTGCCAGCAGCCAGGCGGCAACTAATGAAAAACTGTTTTTT.

This clone was counted once. This chain uses TRBV18 with TRBJ2-1, with TRBD2 as a possible D gene (5 bases). Germline V CDR1 and CDR2: KGHSH, LQKENI. V lost 2 bases and J lost 0, with 8 bases in between. The CDR3 totals 15 residues. The CDR3 reads CASSPVGSSYNEQFF. The CDR3 DNA follows: TGTGCCAGCTCACCAGTGGGGAGCTCCTACAATGAGCAGTTCTTC.

V is TRBV18 and J is TRBJ2-1, with D possibly TRBD1 on 6 matching bases. Between the trimmed V and J ends, which lost 2 bases and 0 bases, there was a span of 8 bases. Germline assignment: CDR1 KGHSH and CDR2 LQKENI. This CDR3 has 15 residues. As DNA, the CDR3 is TGTGCCAGCTCACCAGGGGGCATCTCCTACAATGAGCAGTTCTTC. It encodes CASSPGGISYNEQFF.

The chain joins TRBV4-3 to TRBJ1-2; D gene unclear. V lost 0 bases, J lost 1 base, and 6 bases lay in between. Germline CDR1 is LGHNA and CDR2 is YSLEER. This CDR3 is built from 14 residues. The CDR3 DNA reads TGCGCCAGCAGCCAAGACCGGGGTAACTATGGCTACACCTTC. Protein product: CASSQDRGNYGYTF.

The J gene is TRBJ2-3, the V gene TRBV7-2; 8 bases map to TRBD2. The ends lost 1 base at V and 4 bases at J; junction bases unmatched: 4. From germline, CDR1 is SGHTA and CDR2 FQGNSA. The CDR3 length is 15 residues. The chain's CDR3 is CASSLVRTSSDTQYF. The CDR3 DNA follows: TGTGCCAGCAGCTTAGTTCGGACTAGCTCAGATACGCAGTATTTT.